The 3 T cell receptor beta chains reported below all come from one sample, sequenced in a study of blood T cell repertoires in COVID-19. The repertoire was sequenced with immunoSEQ multiplex PCR; TCRdb's copy has only in-frame clones and lacks some. The table includes approximately 150,000 clones, over 80% detected once. The material sequenced was PBMCs or T cells enriched from blood (not recorded which). These receptors were collected from a woman between 40 and 50 years old who had recovered from COVID-19.

This CDR3 is CASSGNGLVTGELFF. In nucleotides, the CDR3 is TGTGCCAGCAGCGGCAACGGGTTGGTCACCGGGGAGCTGTTTTTT. The chain joins TRBV5-5 to TRBJ2-2; D unclear. V dropped 4 bases and J dropped 4 bases, with 14 bases sitting between them. The CDR3 is 15 residues long. Per the germline V gene, CDR1 is SGHKS and CDR2 is YYEKEE (reference sequence).

This CDR3 reads CASSSGQGAYYGYTF. CDR3 nucleotide sequence: TGTGCCAGCAGCTCCGGACAGGGGGCGTACTATGGCTACACCTTC. This chain links TRBV5-6 with TRBJ1-2; 11 nucleotides line up with TRBD1. Germline CDR1 reads SGHDT; CDR2 reads YYEEEE. This CDR3 region has 15 residues. V dropped 3 bases and J dropped 3; count of bases not matched to a gene: 4.

The V and J genes are TRBV5-3 and TRBJ1-3, with a possible D match to TRBD1 (6 bases). TRBV5-3 is flagged as an ORF with uncertain function. V gave up 3 bases and J gave up 1 base, with 14 bases separating them. This CDR3 is 16 amino acids long. For the CDR3, the DNA is TGTGCCAGAAGCTCCCGAACGACAGGATCTGGAAACACCATATATTTT. As protein: CARSSRTTGSGNTIYF.